Listed here are 9 T cell receptor beta chains from one sample, sequenced in a study of cytomegalovirus exposure and HLA in healthy donors. PCR used 60 Vbeta primers and 13 Jbeta primers. Profiling relied on immunoSEQ multiplex PCR, and the TCRdb table lists in-frame clones only, not all of them. The top ten hold 2.4% of the sample, which has about 150,000 clones, approximately 80% seen once. The sample was PBMCs. The receptors derive from a male donor in good health and CMV-seronegative.

J is TRBJ2-1 and V is TRBV6-4; D is possibly TRBD2 (6 bases). V was pared by 3 bases and J by 0 bases, with 9 bases between. Germline CDR1 is MRHNA and CDR2 is SNTAGT. This CDR3 has 15 amino acids. The CDR3 reads CASSETAGSYNEQFF. In nucleotides, the CDR3 is TGTGCCAGCAGTGAAACAGCGGGCTCCTACAATGAGCAGTTCTTC.

The chain carries TRBV11-3 and TRBJ2-1; TRBD2 matches at 14 bases. Germline CDR1 reads SGHNT; CDR2 reads YENEEA. This CDR3 region has 16 residues. The V gene end was trimmed by 5 bases and the J gene end by 5 bases; junction bases not matched to a gene: 5. CDR3 sequence reads: CASSRLAGGLHNEQFF. The CDR3 DNA follows: TGTGCCAGCAGCCGACTAGCGGGAGGGCTTCACAATGAGCAGTTCTTC.

This chain joins TRBV6-1 and TRBJ2-7; 8 nucleotides agree with TRBD1. CDR1 is MNHNS, CDR2 SASEGT, per germline. Losses at the gene ends were 6 bases for V and 1 base for J; bases not matched to a gene: 8. This CDR3 has 15 amino acids. The CDR3 bases are TGTGCCAGCAGAGACAGGGGTGGAAGTTCCTACGAGCAGTACTTC. It yields the protein CASRDRGGSSYEQYF.

This sequence joins TRBV28 and TRBJ2-3, with D possibly matching TRBD2 (5 bases). Trimming stripped 5 bases from V and 0 bases from J, with 12 bases between. Germline CDR1 is MDHEN and CDR2 is SYDVKM. This CDR3 comprises 15 residues. The CDR3 here is CASSRWEQSTDTQYF. CDR3 DNA sequence: TGTGCCAGCAGTCGCTGGGAGCAAAGCACAGATACGCAGTATTTT.

The chain employs TRBV2 and TRBJ1-2, with a possible D match to TRBD1 (6 bases). The CDR3 covers 12 residues. Per germline, CDR1 SNHLY and CDR2 FYNNEI. V was cut by 9 bases and J by 5 bases, with 13 bases left in between. CDR3 region: CASLTGDYGYTF. For the CDR3, the DNA is TGTGCCAGTCTGACAGGAGATTATGGCTACACCTTC.

The chain recombines TRBV27 with TRBJ1-2; 8 nucleotides match TRBD1. CDR1 and CDR2 from the germline V gene are MNHEY and SMNVEV (reference sequence). With 4 bases clipped from V and 7 bases from J, the junction kept 17 bases outside the gene matches. CDR3 length: 17 amino acids. The CDR3 region has the DNA TGTGCCAGCAGTTACCTCCCCGTTGGACAGGGTGAATCTGGCTACACCTTC. Translating gives CASSYLPVGQGESGYTF.

This chain uses TRBV11-2 with TRBJ2-7; D might be TRBD2 (6 bases). V dropped 4 bases and J dropped 2 bases, with 15 bases sitting between them. The CDR3 is 15 amino acids. Germline V gene data show CDR1 as SGHAT and CDR2 as FQNNGV. The CDR3 loop is CASSSPTTGAYEQYF. The CDR3 DNA follows: TGTGCCAGCAGCTCCCCTACGACGGGAGCCTACGAGCAGTACTTC.

Points on this clone: The junction departs from germline at one end; a sequencing error may be responsible. The rearrangement joins TRBV7-8 to TRBJ1-5; no clear D. The CDR3 contains 14 residues. Germline values: CDR1 SGHVS, CDR2 FQNEAQ. CDR3 residues: CASSLRRDKQPRHF. The CDR3 region has the DNA TGTGCCAGCAGCCTCAGGCGGGATAAACAGCCCCGGCATTTT.

The genes are TRBV7-6 and TRBJ1-1, with unresolved D. V was clipped by 5 bases and J by 0 bases, with 7 bases between them. Germline CDR1 and CDR2: SGHVS and FNYEAQ. The CDR3 sequence is 13 residues long. The DNA of the CDR3 is TGTGCCAGCAGCCGTACAGTGAACACTGAAGCTTTCTTT. Protein: CASSRTVNTEAFF. Complete variable domain (other parts from reference TRBV7-6 and TRBJ1-1): GAGVSQSPRYKVTKRGQDVALRCDPISGHVSLYWYRQALGQGPEFLTYFNYEAQQDKSGLPNDRFSAERPEGSISTLTIQRTEQRDSAMYRCASSRTVNTEAFFGQGTRLTVV.